Listed below are T cell receptor beta chains from one sample, sequenced in a study of blood T cell repertoires in COVID-19. Here immunoSEQ multiplex PCR was the method, and the copy in TCRdb shows in-frame clones only, minus some. The top ten clones hold approximately 20% of a sample with some 60,000 clones, almost 85% of them seen once. The sample taken for sequencing was peripheral blood. These TCRs come from a human donor in a cohort sampled during active COVID-19. The CDR3 runs from the conserved cysteine through the conserved F or W. The order of the fields is J gene, clone size, D gene, V gene, CDR3 protein, CDR3 DNA. D genes are given only for firm matches. Expanded clones are given a class, and other clones once, few, many or no size at all.

>TRBJ2-4|.|TRBD1|TRBV7-9
CASSRTGAKANIQYF
TGTGCCAGCAGCCGGACAGGGGCCAAGGCTAACATTCAGTACTTC
>TRBJ2-7|.|.|TRBV6-2/TRBV6-3
CASSRGGPYEQYF
TGTGCCAGCAGTAGAGGGGGACCCTACGAGCAGTACTTC
>TRBJ1-5|.|TRBD1|TRBV4-2
CASSQEGQGRDQPQHF
TGTGCCAGCAGCCAAGAAGGACAGGGTCGGGATCAGCCCCAGCATTTT
>TRBJ2-1|.|TRBD1|TRBV5-1
CASSPGDRVGNEQFF
TGCGCCAGCAGCCCAGGGGACAGGGTTGGCAATGAGCAGTTCTTC
>TRBJ2-5|.|.|TRBV7-2
CASSLEWSGETQYF
TGTGCCAGCAGCTTAGAATGGTCCGGGGAGACCCAGTACTTC
>TRBJ1-5|few|.|TRBV19
CASSIGRQQGAGNQPQHF
TGTGCCAGTAGTATTGGCCGCCAACAAGGGGCGGGGAATCAGCCCCAGCATTTT
>TRBJ1-1|.|.|TRBV18
CASSPRRTGFRGTEAFF
TGTGCCAGCTCACCACGACGTACGGGTTTCAGGGGCACTGAAGCTTTCTTT
>TRBJ2-7|.|.|TRBV5-6
CASSLGGLEQYF
TGTGCCAGCAGCTTGGGGGGGCTTGAGCAGTACTTC
>TRBJ2-7|.|TRBD1|TRBV7-9
CASSLKEQGSETYF
TGTGCCAGCAGCTTAAAAGAACAGGGGAGTGAGACGTACTTC
>TRBJ1-5|.|.|TRBV7-2
CASSRGGASNQPQHF
TGTGCCAGCAGCCGCGGTGGGGCTAGCAATCAGCCCCAGCATTTT
>TRBJ1-1|once|.|TRBV6-2/TRBV6-3
CASSSVGRSTEAFF
TGTGCCAGCAGTTCGGTGGGTCGGAGCACTGAAGCTTTCTTT
>TRBJ2-1|.|TRBD1|TRBV5-4
CASSSAQGAHYNEQFF
TGTGCCAGCAGCTCGGCCCAGGGGGCTCACTACAATGAGCAGTTCTTC
>TRBJ2-2|.|.|TRBV14
CASSQFRTTTNTGELFF
TGTGCCAGCAGCCAGTTCAGGACAACCACGAACACCGGGGAGCTGTTTTTT
>TRBJ1-3|few|TRBD1|TRBV10-3
CAISGQGSGNTIYF
TGTGCCATCAGTGGACAGGGGTCCGGAAACACCATATATTTT
>TRBJ2-1|.|.|TRBV4-2
CASSLGLNTYNEQFF
TGTGCCAGCAGCCTGGGACTGAACACCTACAATGAGCAGTTCTTC
>TRBJ2-5|.|.|TRBV19
CASSPLGEPGAQYF
TGTGCCAGTAGCCCCCTCGGGGAGCCTGGGGCCCAGTACTTC
>TRBJ1-5|.|TRBD1|TRBV19
CASSITGGGGNQPQHF
TGTGCCAGTAGTATTACAGGGGGAGGGGGCAATCAGCCCCAGCATTTT
>TRBJ2-3|once|TRBD2|TRBV24-1
CATSEGTSGGQQYF
TGTGCCACCAGTGAGGGGACTAGCGGGGGCCAGCAGTATTTT
>TRBJ2-3|.|.|TRBV5-1
CASSSRLGTDTQYF
TGCGCCAGCAGCTCCCGACTCGGCACAGATACGCAGTATTTT
>TRBJ2-1|.|.|TRBV2
CASSPDTYNEQFF
TGTGCCAGCAGTCCGGACACGTACAATGAGCAGTTCTTC
>TRBJ1-3|.|TRBD1|TRBV27
CASSLSGTGVGNTIYF
TGTGCCAGCAGTTTATCCGGGACAGGGGTCGGAAACACCATATATTTT
>TRBJ2-1|.|TRBD2|TRBV7-6
CASSSTGLAGSNEQFF
TGTGCCAGCAGCTCTACCGGACTAGCGGGGTCCAATGAGCAGTTCTTC
>TRBJ2-3|.|TRBD2|TRBV4-2
CASSPVGSGGTDTQYF
TGTGCCAGCAGCCCCGTAGGGTCGGGGGGGACAGATACGCAGTATTTT
>TRBJ1-5|.|TRBD1|TRBV10-3
CAISQGAGQPQHF
TGTGCCATCAGTCAGGGGGCTGGTCAGCCCCAGCATTTT
>TRBJ1-1|.|.|TRBV6-5
CASSYSNRYTEAFF
TGTGCCAGCAGTTACTCGAACAGATACACTGAAGCTTTCTTT
>TRBJ1-2|.|.|TRBV6-2/TRBV6-3
CASSQTGHGYTF
TGTGCCAGCAGTCAAACAGGGCACGGCTACACCTTC
>TRBJ2-7|.|.|TRBV7-8
CASSFATGYEQYF
TGTGCCAGCAGCTTCGCTACAGGGTACGAGCAGTACTTC
>TRBJ1-2|.|TRBD1|TRBV28
CASSLRPGGGYTF
TGTGCCAGCAGTTTACGTCCAGGGGGAGGCTACACCTTC
>TRBJ1-5|.|TRBD1|TRBV19
CASKTGGGGNQPQHF
TGTGCCAGCAAGACAGGGGGTGGGGGCAATCAGCCCCAGCATTTT
>TRBJ2-3|.|.|TRBV18
CASSPPSVGDTQYF
TGTGCCAGCTCACCACCTAGCGTGGGCGATACGCAGTATTTT
>TRBJ1-2|.|.|TRBV7-6
CASSLGGYDYGYTF
TGTGCCAGCAGCTTGGGGGGGTACGACTATGGCTACACCTTC
>TRBJ1-6|.|.|TRBV6-4
CASSEQQGNSPLHF
TGTGCCAGCAGTGAGCAGCAGGGGAATTCACCCCTCCACTTT
>TRBJ2-7|.|.|TRBV11-2
CASSLEVGEQYF
TGTGCCAGCAGCCTGGAGGTTGGCGAGCAGTACTTC
>TRBJ2-3|.|TRBD1|TRBV4-3
CASSQGTGDTQYF
TGCGCCAGCAGCCAAGGGACAGGGGATACGCAGTATTTT
>TRBJ1-2|.|TRBD1|TRBV7-2
CASSLVFPPTGGGYTF
TGTGCCAGCAGCTTAGTTTTCCCCCCGACAGGGGGCGGCTACACCTTC
>TRBJ1-1|few|.|TRBV7-9
CASSLMSTEAFF
TGTGCCAGCAGCTTGATGAGCACTGAAGCTTTCTTT
>TRBJ1-5|.|TRBD1|TRBV19
CASSIETGSGNQPQHF
TGTGCCAGTAGTATTGAGACAGGGTCGGGCAATCAGCCCCAGCATTTT
>TRBJ2-3|.|.|TRBV7-9
CASSLGTSTDTQYF
TGTGCCAGCAGCTTAGGCACTAGCACAGATACGCAGTATTTT
>TRBJ2-1|.|.|TRBV19
CATWGVGEQFF
TGTGCCACCTGGGGGGTGGGTGAGCAGTTCTTC
>TRBJ2-5|.|.|TRBV30
CAWNPGVQTQYF
TGTGCCTGGAACCCAGGGGTTCAGACCCAGTACTTC
>TRBJ1-1|.|TRBD1|TRBV24-1
CATSPGTGSGNTEAFF
TGTGCCACCAGTCCCGGGACAGGGTCTGGAAACACTGAAGCTTTCTTT
>TRBJ2-3|.|.|TRBV19
CASMRYASTDTQYF
TGTGCCAGTATGAGGTACGCTAGCACAGATACGCAGTATTTT
>TRBJ1-6|.|.|TRBV3-1/TRBV3-2
CASSQDGGRNSPLHF
TGTGCCAGCAGCCAAGACGGAGGCCGTAATTCACCCCTCCACTTT
>TRBJ2-7|.|TRBD1|TRBV10-3
CAIRVDRGEQYF
TGTGCCATCAGAGTGGACAGGGGCGAGCAGTACTTC
>TRBJ2-5|.|.|TRBV7-8
CASSLWAGADETQYF
TGTGCCAGCAGCTTATGGGCGGGGGCGGATGAGACCCAGTACTTC
>TRBJ2-1|.|TRBD2|TRBV19
CASRVGLDYNEQFF
TGTGCCAGTAGGGTGGGACTAGATTACAATGAGCAGTTCTTC
>TRBJ1-5|.|TRBD1|TRBV10-3
CATQGESNQPQHF
TGTGCCACCCAGGGGGAAAGCAATCAGCCCCAGCATTTT
>TRBJ1-1|.|.|TRBV19
CASSKLPGSKGTEAFF
TGTGCCAGTAGTAAGTTGCCAGGGTCGAAGGGCACTGAAGCTTTCTTT
>TRBJ2-7|.|TRBD2|TRBV7-2
CASSFAGGFYEQYF
TGTGCCAGCAGCTTCGCGGGGGGTTTCTACGAGCAGTACTTC
>TRBJ1-1|.|TRBD1|TRBV19
CASSEQGSTEAFF
TGTGCCAGTAGCGAACAGGGGAGTACTGAAGCTTTCTTT
>TRBJ2-3|.|.|TRBV5-6
CASSRETDTQYF
TGTGCCAGCAGTCGGGAGACAGATACGCAGTATTTT
>TRBJ1-6|.|.|TRBV9
CASSPRSGGNSPLHF
TGTGCCAGCAGCCCACGGTCAGGAGGGAATTCACCCCTCCACTTT
>TRBJ2-5|.|TRBD2|TRBV11-3
CASSRTSGRALQETQYF
TGTGCCAGCAGCCGGACTAGCGGGAGGGCTCTACAAGAGACCCAGTACTTC
>TRBJ2-7|.|.|TRBV7-2
CASSSVAGNPYEQYF
TGTGCCAGCAGCTCGGTGGCAGGGAACCCCTACGAGCAGTACTTC
>TRBJ2-3|.|.|TRBV3-1/TRBV3-2
CASSHGQGLTDTQYF
TGTGCCAGCAGCCACGGGCAGGGCCTCACAGATACGCAGTATTTT
>TRBJ1-1|.|TRBD1|TRBV12-3/TRBV12-4
CASTPDRATEAFF
TGTGCCAGCACCCCCGACAGGGCCACTGAAGCTTTCTTT
>TRBJ2-3|.|.|TRBV7-9
CASTKDYLSTDTQYF
TGTGCCAGCACCAAGGACTACCTTAGCACAGATACGCAGTATTTT
>TRBJ1-5|.|TRBD1|TRBV18
CASATGTGSQPQHF
TGTGCCAGCGCCACCGGGACAGGGAGTCAGCCCCAGCATTTT
>TRBJ2-3|.|.|TRBV3-1/TRBV3-2
CASSQDSDTQYF
TGTGCCAGCAGCCAAGACTCAGATACGCAGTATTTT
>TRBJ1-1|.|.|TRBV25-1
CASSTGGTEAFF
TGTGCCAGCAGCACCGGGGGCACTGAAGCTTTCTTT